This T cell receptor (beta chain) was documented in a study of blood T cells in healthy people across ages. For the second PCR, which ran for 7 to 11 cycles, a sample-barcoded 5' primer and a J-beta primer mix were used. One entry per CDR3 protein results from TCRdb running MiXCR on the 5' RACE reads. This sample has about 760,000 distinct CDR3 sequences, with 25% found just once. Deletions cut 6 bases from V and 7 bases from J, with 25 bases between. Germline-derived CDR1 and CDR2 are SQVTM and ANQGSEA. The CDR3 is made up of 16 amino acids. The same sample was also studied in work on T cells of mothers and their children.

This chain joins TRBV29-1 and TRBJ2-1; weak D call: TRBD2 (6 bases). The clonotype originates from a boy aged 5-17 years in good health. Sequencing was performed on blood. CDR3 residues: CSVKAPPDYPTNEQFF. CDR3 bases: TGCAGCGTAAAGGCCCCCCCGGACTACCCCACGAATGAGCAGTTCTTC.